These 22 T cell receptor beta chains were sequenced from one sample in a study of cytomegalovirus exposure and HLA in healthy donors. Clones were sequenced by immunoSEQ multiplex PCR, and TCRdb holds only the in-frame ones, with some missing. The repertoire holds 90,000 to 100,000 clones, with about 88% as singletons. Sequenced material: PBMCs. These receptors were collected from a man younger than 35 in good health and CMV-seropositive.

This clone has ten or more counts. This chain connects TRBV7-8 to TRBJ1-2; weak D call: TRBD1 (5 bases). The V gene's germline CDR1 is SGHVS and CDR2 FQNEAQ. This CDR3 region has 15 residues. V was shortened by 3 bases and J by 2 bases, with 13 bases between the two germline ends. The CDR3 DNA is TGTGCCAGCAGCTTGGTACTTGGGGGGAACTATGGCTACACCTTC. Amino acids: CASSLVLGGNYGYTF.

This chain joins TRBV6-1 and TRBJ2-7; 9 nucleotides agree with TRBD2. V lost 6 bases to trimming and J lost 2 bases; unmatched junction nucleotides: 8. Germline V gene lookup returns CDR1 MNHNS and CDR2 SASEGT. This CDR3 has 15 amino acids. This chain's CDR3 is CASRLQTSGAYEQYF. The CDR3 DNA sequence: TGTGCCAGCAGGTTACAGACTAGCGGAGCCTACGAGCAGTACTTC.

This rearrangement joins TRBV11-2 to TRBJ2-7; the D gene is possibly TRBD2 (6 bases). Trimming cost V 1 base and J 0 bases, with 10 bases left between them. The CDR3 runs 15 residues. Germline values: CDR1 SGHAT, CDR2 FQNNGV. The CDR3 DNA follows: TGTGCCAGCAGCTTAGTATCGACTAGCTCCTACGAGCAGTACTTC. This translates into CASSLVSTSSYEQYF. The variable domain in full, completed from reference TRBV11-2 and TRBJ2-7, reads EAGVAQSPRYKIIEKRQSVAFWCNPISGHATLYWYQQILGQGPKLLIQFQNNGVVDDSQLPKDRFSAERLKGVDSTLKIQPAKLEDSAVYLCASSLVSTSSYEQYFGPGTRLTVT.

The CDR3 region is CASSFWTSGEQETQYF. The CDR3 coding sequence is TGTGCCAGCAGTTTCTGGACTAGCGGGGAGCAAGAGACCCAGTACTTC. This sequence joins TRBV6-5 and TRBJ2-5; 12 positions agree with TRBD2. Germline V CDR1 and CDR2: MNHEY, SVGAGI. V was pared by 4 bases and J by 2 bases, with 5 bases of the junction left unmatched. The CDR3 is 16 residues long.

The rearrangement uses TRBV7-3 and TRBJ2-7; 11 nucleotides agree with TRBD1. Trimming took 4 bases from V and 3 from J; bases not matched to a gene: 5. The CDR3 is 15 residues long. Germline values: CDR1 SGHTA, CDR2 FQGTGA. CDR3 protein: CASSYAGTGGYEQYF. In nucleotides, the CDR3 is TGTGCCAGCAGCTACGCCGGGACAGGGGGCTACGAGCAGTACTTC.

This chain connects TRBV7-3 to TRBJ2-5, with D perhaps TRBD2 (6 bases). Germline lookup yields CDR1 SGHTA and CDR2 FQGTGA. The CDR3 is 14 amino acids. Between the trimmed V and J ends, which lost 3 bases and 4 bases, there was a span of 12 bases. CDR3 sequence reads: CASSLAGIGETQYF. The CDR3 coding sequence is TGTGCCAGCAGCTTGGCGGGGATCGGAGAGACCCAGTACTTC.

The J gene is TRBJ2-3, the V gene TRBV7-9, with 8 bases matching TRBD2. This CDR3 is 19 amino acids long. V shed 4 bases and J 8 bases; nucleotides not matched to a gene: 23. The germline gives CDR1 SEHNR, CDR2 FQNEAQ (reference sequence). The CDR3 DNA is TGTGCCAGCAGCTCGCGCAACAGAAATCTAGCGGGCGGCCTGGTTACGCAGTATTTT. Translated, it gives CASSSRNRNLAGGLVTQYF.

This sequence joins TRBV13 and TRBJ2-1, with 11 bases fitting TRBD2. The CDR3 has 16 amino acids. Germline CDR1 is PRHDT and CDR2 is FYEKMQ (reference sequence). Trimming took 5 bases from V and 5 from J; bases not matched to a gene: 8. In DNA form, the CDR3 reads TGTGCCAGCAGCGCAACCGGGACTAGCGGAAACAATGAGCAGTTCTTC. This gives the protein CASSATGTSGNNEQFF. The complete variable domain, with remaining parts taken from reference TRBV13 and TRBJ2-1, reads AAGVIQSPRHLIKEKRETATLKCYPIPRHDTVYWYQQGPGQDPQFLISFYEKMQSDKGSIPDRFSAQQFSDYHSELNMSSLELGDSALYFCASSATGTSGNNEQFFGPGTRLTVL.

The V gene is TRBV5-1, the J gene TRBJ2-2, with TRBD1 matching over 11 bases. Germline lookup yields CDR1 SGHRS and CDR2 YFSETQ. J lost 6 bases, V lost 2 bases, and 3 bases had no gene match. CDR3 size: 15 residues. The CDR3 bases are TGCGCCAGCAGCTTTGTGGGACAGGGGGCCGGGGAGCTGTTTTTT. Protein product: CASSFVGQGAGELFF.

The CDR3 region has the DNA TGCGCCAGCAGCCTCGGACAGGGGACTTACTACGAGCAGTACTTC. It yields the protein CASSLGQGTYYEQYF. The chain uses TRBV5-1 and TRBJ2-7; 9 positions match TRBD1. V shed 4 bases and J 3 bases; nucleotides not matched to a gene: 8. This CDR3 contains 15 residues. Germline V gene lookup returns CDR1 SGHRS and CDR2 YFSETQ.

This chain uses TRBV11-3 with TRBJ2-7; TRBD1 matches 7 bases. The CDR3 spans 18 residues. CDR1 and CDR2 from the germline V gene are SGHNT and YENEEA. After removal of 3 bases from V and 5 bases from J, the junction contained 19 bases not matched to a gene. The CDR3 spells CASSFSQDGTVGRHEQYF. CDR3 sequence (DNA): TGTGCCAGCAGCTTTTCCCAAGATGGGACAGTAGGACGACACGAGCAGTACTTC. Variable domain in full (rest from reference TRBV11-3 and TRBJ2-7): EAGVVQSPRYKIIEKKQPVAFWCNPISGHNTLYWYLQNLGQGPELLIRYENEEAVDDSQLPKDRFSAERLKGVDSTLKIQPAELGDSAVYLCASSFSQDGTVGRHEQYFGPGTRLTVT.

The rearrangement joins TRBV12-5 to TRBJ1-2, with 7 bases matching TRBD1. Trimming cost V 7 bases and J 8 bases; bases outside gene matches: 13. The length of the CDR3 is 14 residues. CDR1 and CDR2 from the germline V gene are LGHNT and FRNRAP. CDR3 loop: CASALGQAVGGYTF. Written as DNA, the CDR3 is TGTGCTAGTGCCTTAGGACAGGCGGTGGGCGGCTACACCTTC.

The genes are TRBV10-1 and TRBJ2-7; TRBD1 agrees at 7 bases. The V segment lost 3 bases and the J segment 0 bases; nucleotides outside the gene matches: 11. There are 17 residues in the CDR3. Germline-derived CDR1 and CDR2 are WNHNN and SYGVQD (reference sequence). The CDR3 spells CASSDHRQGESSYEQYF. For the CDR3, the DNA is TGCGCCAGCAGTGACCACAGACAGGGTGAAAGCTCCTACGAGCAGTACTTC.

The J gene is TRBJ2-1, the V gene TRBV4-1; possibly TRBD2 for D (7 bases). The CDR3 is 16 residues long. Germline V gives CDR1 MGHRA, CDR2 YSYEKL. V gave up 0 bases and J gave up 2 bases, with 11 bases separating them. The CDR3 reads CASSQDWGGPYNEQFF. Here the CDR3 DNA reads TGCGCCAGCAGCCAAGATTGGGGGGGCCCCTACAATGAGCAGTTCTTC.

The CDR3 here is CASSLNRQNTGELFF. Written as DNA, the CDR3 is TGTGCCAGCAGCTTAAACAGGCAGAACACCGGGGAGCTGTTTTTT. J is TRBJ2-2 and V is TRBV7-2; D might be TRBD1 (5 bases). The CDR3 length is 15 residues. Germline CDR1 SGHTA, CDR2 FQGNSA. The V and J ends lost 2 bases and 1 base respectively, with 8 bases between them.

V is TRBV5-8 and J is TRBJ2-7, with TRBD2 identical over 9 bases. V dropped 0 bases and J dropped 3; count of bases not matched to a gene: 4. The CDR3 length is 15 residues. Germline CDR1 SGHTS, CDR2 YDEGEE. The DNA for the CDR3 is TGTGCCAGCAGCTTGGCTAGCGGGATCTACTACGAGCAGTACTTC. Its protein is CASSLASGIYYEQYF.

This chain uses TRBV9 with TRBJ2-5, with a possible D match to TRBD1 (5 bases). V lost 3 bases and J 2 bases, leaving 11 bases between the germline ends. Germline loops: CDR1 SGDLS, CDR2 YYNGEE. CDR3 length: 14 residues. The CDR3 protein is CASSEGVVQETQYF. In nucleotides, the CDR3 is TGTGCCAGCAGCGAAGGGGTGGTTCAAGAGACCCAGTACTTC. Drawing the rest from reference TRBV9 and TRBJ2-5, the complete variable domain is DSGVTQTPKHLITATGQRVTLRCSPRSGDLSVYWYQQSLDQGLQFLIQYYNGEERAKGNILERFSAQQFPDLHSELNLSSLELGDSALYFCASSEGVVQETQYFGPGTRLLVL.

This clone appeared a single time. V usage is TRBV7-2 and J usage is TRBJ2-5; 7 nucleotides match TRBD1. Germline CDR1 is SGHTA and CDR2 is FQGNSA. There are 16 residues in the CDR3. Trimming took 1 base from V and 2 from J; bases not matched to a gene: 7. CDR3 residues: CASSLGTGQYQETQYF. CDR3 sequence (DNA): TGTGCCAGCAGCTTAGGCACGGGACAGTATCAAGAGACCCAGTACTTC.

The V and J genes are TRBV29-1 and TRBJ2-3; perhaps TRBD2 as D (5 bases). The CDR3 is 11 amino acids. V lost 2 bases and J lost 11, with 11 bases in between. The V gene's germline CDR1 is SQVTM and CDR2 ANQGSEA. CDR3 in DNA: TGCAGCGTTGAATCGGGGTTAGAGCAGTATTTT. Amino acids: CSVESGLEQYF.

The J gene is TRBJ2-5, the V gene TRBV11-2; maybe TRBD2 (6 bases). The germline gives CDR1 SGHAT, CDR2 FQNNGV. V dropped 1 base and J dropped 7 bases, with 13 bases sitting between them. The CDR3 is made up of 14 amino acids. CDR3 DNA sequence: TGTGCCAGCAGCTTAGGGCTAGCGAAAGGGACCCAGTACTTC. As protein: CASSLGLAKGTQYF.

In its sample, this clone was seen once. This rearrangement joins TRBV6-5 to TRBJ2-1; 9 bases align to TRBD2. V lost 2 bases to trimming and J lost 14 bases; unmatched junction nucleotides: 7. The CDR3 is 13 residues long. The germline gives CDR1 MNHEY, CDR2 SVGAGI. The CDR3, as DNA: TGTGCCAGCAGTTACAAAGCGGGGGGTAGGGAGTTCTTC. It translates to CASSYKAGGREFF.

The chain joins TRBV5-1 to TRBJ2-2; D is uncertain. The ends were cut back, 4 bases at V and 2 bases at J, with 3 bases in the middle. Germline values: CDR1 SGHRS, CDR2 YFSETQ. The CDR3 loop spans 12 amino acids. CDR3 bases: TGCGCCAGCAGCGTAAACACCGGGGAGCTGTTTTTT. It codes for CASSVNTGELFF.